This TCR beta chain was observed in a study of cytotoxic CD8 clonotypes in ibrutinib-treated CLL. Using immunoSEQ multiplex PCR, the repertoire was profiled, and TCRdb retains in-frame clones only, with some absent. This table has about 40,000 clones, roughly 65% appearing once. The CDR3 has 16 amino acids. Looked up from germline, CDR1 is KGHSH and CDR2 is LQKENI. The V gene lost 3 bases and the J gene lost 5 bases, with 19 bases spanning the gap. V usage is TRBV18 and J usage is TRBJ1-1; D perhaps matches TRBD1 (6 bases). This clonotype was obtained from a human donor with chronic lymphocytic leukemia. Material: PBMCs, obtained at disease progression, from a patient treated with ibrutinib. The CDR3 coding sequence is TGTGCCAGCTCACCCCTACCGACAGGTCGAAGGACTGAAGCTTTCTTT. Residues: CASSPLPTGRRTEAFF.